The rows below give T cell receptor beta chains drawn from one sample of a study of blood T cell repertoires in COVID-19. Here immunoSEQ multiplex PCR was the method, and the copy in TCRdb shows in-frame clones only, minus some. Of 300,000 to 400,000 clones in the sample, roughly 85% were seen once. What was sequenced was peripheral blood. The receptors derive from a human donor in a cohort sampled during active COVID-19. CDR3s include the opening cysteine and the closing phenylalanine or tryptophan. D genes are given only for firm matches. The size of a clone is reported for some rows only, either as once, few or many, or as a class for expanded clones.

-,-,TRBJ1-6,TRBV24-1,CATSERGGNSPLHF,TGTGCCACCAGTGAAAGGGGGGGGAATTCACCCCTCCACTTT
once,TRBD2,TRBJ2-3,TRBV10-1,CASSGTSGGPPPTDTQYF,TGCGCCAGCAGTGGGACTAGCGGGGGGCCTCCTCCCACAGATACGCAGTATTTT
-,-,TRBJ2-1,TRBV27,CASSFFVGDNEQFF,TGTGCCAGCAGTTTTTTCGTTGGAGACAATGAGCAGTTCTTC
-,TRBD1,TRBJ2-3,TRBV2,CASRTGGLTDTQYF,TGTGCCAGCCGGACAGGGGGCCTCACAGATACGCAGTATTTT
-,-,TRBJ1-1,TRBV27,CASSPEHSFGTEAFF,TGTGCCAGCAGTCCCGAGCACTCTTTCGGCACTGAAGCTTTCTTT
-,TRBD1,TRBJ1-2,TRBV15,CATRSRDRLLVLDGYTF,TGTGCCACCAGGTCCAGGGACAGGCTCTTGGTACTAGATGGCTACACCTTC
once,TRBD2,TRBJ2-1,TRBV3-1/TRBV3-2,CASSKAGGFEQFF,TGTGCCAGCAGTAAAGCGGGGGGGTTTGAGCAGTTCTTC
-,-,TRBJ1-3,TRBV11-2,CASSLVYNRYSGNTIYF,TGTGCCAGCAGCTTAGTTTATAACCGCTACTCTGGAAACACCATATATTTT
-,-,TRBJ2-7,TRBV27,CASSFTSRYEQYF,TGTGCCAGCAGTTTTACTAGCAGATACGAGCAGTACTTC
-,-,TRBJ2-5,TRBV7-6,CASSLEGVLEETQYF,TGTGCCAGCAGCTTAGAAGGGGTTTTGGAAGAGACCCAGTACTTC
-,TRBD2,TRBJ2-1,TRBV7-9,CASSYPGLAANEQFF,TGTGCCAGCTCCTACCCGGGACTAGCAGCAAATGAGCAGTTCTTC
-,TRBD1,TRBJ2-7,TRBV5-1,CASSAGRDRGSYEQYF,TGCGCCAGCAGCGCAGGACGGGACAGGGGCTCCTACGAGCAGTACTTC
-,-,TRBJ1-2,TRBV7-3,CASSLNRDGGYTF,TGTGCCAGCAGCTTAAACAGGGATGGTGGCTACACCTTC
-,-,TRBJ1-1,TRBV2,CASRPRGTEAFF,TGTGCCAGCAGACCCCGGGGAACTGAAGCTTTCTTT
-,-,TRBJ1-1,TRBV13,CASSLVGATEAFF,TGTGCCAGCAGCTTAGTAGGGGCCACTGAAGCTTTCTTT
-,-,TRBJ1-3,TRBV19,CASSSDRRGPRDTIYF,TGTGCCAGTAGTAGCGACCGACGTGGTCCTCGGGACACCATATATTTT
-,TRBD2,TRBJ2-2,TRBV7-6,CASSSRGLAYTGELFF,TGTGCCAGCAGCTCCAGGGGACTAGCCTACACCGGGGAGCTGTTTTTT
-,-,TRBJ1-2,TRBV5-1,CASSLGAGGGYGYTF,TGCGCCAGCAGCTTGGGGGCCGGGGGTGGCTATGGCTACACCTTC
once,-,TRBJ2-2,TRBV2,CASRTQWAGELFF,TGTGCCAGCAGGACCCAGTGGGCAGGGGAGCTGTTTTTT
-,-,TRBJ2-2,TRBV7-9,CASSNTGLTGELFF,TGTGCCAGCAGTAATACAGGGCTCACCGGGGAGCTGTTTTTT
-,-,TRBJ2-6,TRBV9,CASSSRRVSGANVLTF,TGTGCCAGCAGCTCACGGCGGGTTTCTGGGGCCAACGTCCTGACTTTC
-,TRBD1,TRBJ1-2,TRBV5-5,CASSPFGTANYGYTF,TGTGCCAGCAGCCCCTTCGGGACAGCTAACTATGGCTACACCTTC
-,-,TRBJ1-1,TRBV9,CASSVGDENTEAFF,TGTGCCAGCAGCGTTGGAGACGAGAACACTGAAGCTTTCTTT
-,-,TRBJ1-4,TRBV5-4,CASSANGGLNEKLFF,TGTGCCAGCAGCGCGAACGGAGGGCTTAATGAAAAACTGTTTTTT
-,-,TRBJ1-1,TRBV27,CASRKWEGTMNTEAFF,TGTGCCAGCAGGAAATGGGAGGGGACCATGAACACTGAAGCTTTCTTT
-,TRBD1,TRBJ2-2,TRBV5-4,CASSSGRGIGELFF,TGTGCCAGCAGCAGTGGCAGGGGGATTGGGGAGCTGTTTTTT
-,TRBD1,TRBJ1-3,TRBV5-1,CASSSTAGGNTIYF,TGCGCCAGCAGCTCCACGGCAGGGGGGAACACCATATATTTT
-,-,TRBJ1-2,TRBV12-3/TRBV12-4,CASSIGGHGYTF,TGTGCCAGCAGCATCGGTGGGCATGGCTACACCTTC
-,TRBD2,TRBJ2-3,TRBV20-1,CSASPLAPGLAGDTIDTQYF,TGCAGTGCTAGTCCCCTCGCCCCGGGGCTAGCGGGCGATACCATAGATACGCAGTATTTT
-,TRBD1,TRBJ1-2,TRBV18,CASSTGDSTLSGYTF,TGTGCCAGCTCAACCGGGGACAGTACCCTATCGGGCTACACCTTC
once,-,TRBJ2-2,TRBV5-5,CASSHGTGELFF,TGTGCCAGCAGCCACGGGACCGGGGAGCTGTTTTTT
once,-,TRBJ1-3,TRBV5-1,CASSLGQGKSGNTIYF,TGCGCCAGCAGCTTGGGGCAGGGGAAGTCTGGAAACACCATATATTTT
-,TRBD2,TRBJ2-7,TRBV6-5,CATRTSVILYEQYF,TGTGCCACACGAACTAGCGTTATACTGTACGAGCAGTACTTC
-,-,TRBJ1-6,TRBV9,CASSVGGGNSPLHF,TGTGCCAGCAGCGTAGGGGGAGGTAATTCACCCCTCCACTTT
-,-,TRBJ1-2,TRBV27,CASSPTPTGKLYSYTF,TGTGCCAGCAGCCCCACCCCCACAGGGAAGCTCTATAGCTACACCTTC
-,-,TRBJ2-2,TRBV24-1,CATGSVSNTGELFF,TGTGCCACCGGTTCGGTTTCGAACACCGGGGAGCTGTTTTTT
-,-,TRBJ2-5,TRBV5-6,CASTVPGGLGETQYF,TGTGCCAGCACGGTACCAGGGGGGTTAGGGGAGACCCAGTACTTC
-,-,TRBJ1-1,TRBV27,CASSLQGSTTEAFF,TGTGCCAGCAGTTTGCAGGGCAGTACGACTGAAGCTTTCTTT
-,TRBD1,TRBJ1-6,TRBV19,CASSSRGVSNSPLHF,TGTGCCAGTAGTTCCAGGGGGGTTTCTAATTCACCCCTCCACTTT
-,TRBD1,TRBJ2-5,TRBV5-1,CASSFQGAGETQYF,TGCGCCAGCAGCTTCCAGGGGGCGGGGGAGACCCAGTACTTC
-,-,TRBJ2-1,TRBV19,CASSSRTTSYNEQFF,TGTGCCAGTAGTAGTCGGACAACCTCCTACAATGAGCAGTTCTTC
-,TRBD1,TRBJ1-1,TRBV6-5,CATQSRQGNTEAFF,TGTGCCACCCAAAGCCGACAGGGAAACACTGAAGCTTTCTTT
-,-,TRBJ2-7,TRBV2,CASSEDVSSYEQYF,TGTGCCAGCAGTGAAGACGTTAGCTCCTACGAGCAGTACTTC
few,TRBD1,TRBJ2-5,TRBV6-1,CASSEGTGLETQYF,TGTGCCAGCAGTGAAGGGACAGGGTTAGAGACCCAGTACTTC
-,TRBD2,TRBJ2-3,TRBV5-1,CASSTGGLVADTQYF,TGCGCCAGCAGCACGGGGGGTCTTGTGGCGGATACGCAGTATTTT
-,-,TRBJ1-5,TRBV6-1,CASSEGTVVNQPQHF,TGTGCCAGCAGTGAAGGAACGGTGGTGAATCAGCCCCAGCATTTT
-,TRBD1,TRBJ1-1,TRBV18,CASLNEGGTAAFF,TGTGCCAGCTTAAACGAAGGGGGCACGGCAGCTTTCTTT